This T cell receptor (beta chain) was identified during a study of blood T cells in healthy people across ages. Notes on the study in general: Per million T cells, TCR beta diversity dropped about linearly as age rose.

Every sample had a minimum of 6.5 million PBMCs isolated. As for this clonotype: The antigen is not known.

CDR1 is SGHRS and CDR2 is YFSETQ in the germline V gene. The CDR3 is 15 amino acids. V was trimmed by 3 bases and J by 1 base, leaving 13 bases between them. Primers used in a second PCR of about 7 to 12 cycles were a sample-barcoded 5' primer and a J-beta primer mix. In TCRdb, the 5' RACE reads were re-called with MiXCR into one record per CDR3 protein. The sample shows about 640,000 distinct CDR3 sequences, 58% of them seen only once. The V gene is TRBV5-1, the J gene TRBJ1-1, with a weak D call TRBD1 (5 bases). The TCR comes from a man aged 60 to 69 in good health. Sequencing input: blood. The CDR3 sequence is CASSSDGDPNTEAFF. DNA for the CDR3: TGCGCCAGCAGCTCGGATGGGGACCCGAACACTGAAGCTTTCTTT.